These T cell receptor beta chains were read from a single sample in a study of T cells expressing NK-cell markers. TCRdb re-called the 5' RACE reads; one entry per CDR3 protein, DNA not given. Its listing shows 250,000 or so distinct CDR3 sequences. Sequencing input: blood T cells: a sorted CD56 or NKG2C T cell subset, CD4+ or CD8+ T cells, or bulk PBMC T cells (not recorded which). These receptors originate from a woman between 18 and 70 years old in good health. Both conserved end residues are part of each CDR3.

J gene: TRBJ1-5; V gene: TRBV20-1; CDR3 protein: CSAREGNSNQPQHF
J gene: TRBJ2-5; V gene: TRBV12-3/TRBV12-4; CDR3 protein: CASSFRASGNQETQYF
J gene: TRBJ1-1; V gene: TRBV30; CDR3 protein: CAWSLTDIRGAFF
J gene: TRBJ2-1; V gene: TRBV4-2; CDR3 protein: CASSPARGTGVWGYNEQFF
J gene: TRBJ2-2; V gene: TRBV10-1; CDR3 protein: CASSALQRTGELFF
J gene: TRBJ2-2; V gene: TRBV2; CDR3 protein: CASRQQGNTGELFF
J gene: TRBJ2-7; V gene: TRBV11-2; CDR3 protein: CASSSTSGYYEQYF
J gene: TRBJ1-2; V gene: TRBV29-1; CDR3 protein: CSVDPRTGDYGYTF
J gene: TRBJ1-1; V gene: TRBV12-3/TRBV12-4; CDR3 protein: CASTQTTAGKAFF
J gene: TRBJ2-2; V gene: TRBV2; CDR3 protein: CASRRGQNTGELFF
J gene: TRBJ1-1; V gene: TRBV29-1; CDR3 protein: CSAGQTNTEAFF
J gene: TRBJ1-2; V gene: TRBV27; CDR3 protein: CASSLGWGSYGYTF
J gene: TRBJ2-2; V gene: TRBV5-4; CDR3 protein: CASSLDGTRLFF
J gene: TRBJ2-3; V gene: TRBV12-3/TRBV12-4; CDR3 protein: CASRPGLAVDTQYF
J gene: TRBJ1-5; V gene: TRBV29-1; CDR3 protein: CSAGEGHQPQHF
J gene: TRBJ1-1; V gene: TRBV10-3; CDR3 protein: CAISELGGNTEAFF